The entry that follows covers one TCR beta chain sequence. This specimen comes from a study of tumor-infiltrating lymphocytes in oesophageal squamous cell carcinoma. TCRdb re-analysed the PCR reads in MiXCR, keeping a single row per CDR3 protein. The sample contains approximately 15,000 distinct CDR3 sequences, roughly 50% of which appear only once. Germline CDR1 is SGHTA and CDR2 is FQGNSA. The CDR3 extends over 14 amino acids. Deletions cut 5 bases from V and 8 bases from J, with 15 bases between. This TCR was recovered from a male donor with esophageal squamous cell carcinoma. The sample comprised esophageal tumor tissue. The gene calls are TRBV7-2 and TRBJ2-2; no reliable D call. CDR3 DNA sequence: TGTGCCAGCAGCCCGGGTATGAGGTCGGGGGAGCTGTTTTTT. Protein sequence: CASSPGMRSGELFF.